These T cell receptor beta chains were read from a single sample in a study of T cells expressing NK-cell markers. TCRdb reprocessed the 5' RACE reads and keeps a single row for each CDR3 protein, giving no DNA. The sample table includes about 180,000 distinct CDR3 sequences. The specimen sequenced was blood T cells: a sorted CD56 or NKG2C T cell subset, CD4+ or CD8+ T cells, or bulk PBMC T cells (not recorded which). The receptors originated from a woman between 18 and 75 years old in good health. Both conserved end residues are part of each CDR3.

TRBV5-1	TRBJ2-7	CASSPRGGQGSYEQYF
TRBV4-1	TRBJ2-5	CASSQSVRGRGIQETQYF
TRBV24-1	TRBJ2-7	CATSDPNNRGEQYF
TRBV2	TRBJ2-7	CASSVAQAYEQYF
TRBV4-2	TRBJ1-1	CASSQEQRDTQAFF
TRBV5-1	TRBJ2-5	CASSPRVAGTETQYF
TRBV4-1	TRBJ2-1	CASSQEGAGGPNEQFF
TRBV19	TRBJ2-7	CASSISPPGHRPYEQYF
TRBV4-1	TRBJ2-7	CASSQAGDRVNEQYF
TRBV5-1	TRBJ2-1	CASSLYGTGYYNEQFF
TRBV28	TRBJ2-7	CASSLTTLYEQYF
TRBV20-1	TRBJ1-2	CSALGRGNYGYTF
TRBV2	TRBJ2-7	CASSPRTASYEQYF
TRBV12-3/TRBV12-4	TRBJ2-1	CASSLAAGGISYNEQFF
TRBV5-1	TRBJ1-5	CASSDLGGNQPQHF
TRBV28	TRBJ1-1	CASSSPGGGNTEAFF
TRBV10-3	TRBJ2-3	CAISGTSSSTDTQYF
TRBV9	TRBJ1-3	CASAALNQQGNTIYF
TRBV10-2	TRBJ2-2	CASGTPTGELFF
TRBV20-1	TRBJ1-2	CSAREAGRGILYTF
TRBV2	TRBJ2-3	CATGESGGRADTQYF
TRBV12-3/TRBV12-4	TRBJ2-3	CASTTGLISTDTQYF
TRBV10-3	TRBJ1-1	CATAGQESKAFF
TRBV7-8	TRBJ2-7	CASSLAAWDTSSYEQYF
TRBV5-1	TRBJ1-5	CASSRGVNQPQHF
TRBV3-1	TRBJ2-7	CASSQGLLGAGYEQYF
TRBV5-1	TRBJ2-7	CASSFGTGENEQYF
TRBV3-1	TRBJ2-5	CASSQRRDQETQYF